This T cell receptor (beta chain) was captured by sequencing in a study of cytomegalovirus exposure and HLA in healthy donors. Across the whole study: Earlier, about 179 million T cells were analyzed, and 95 million to 140 million unique TCR beta sequences were found among them. Study-wide points: In a later analysis, parvovirus B19, influenza, CMV and Epstein-Barr virus appeared linked to several top co-occurrence clusters. CMV serostatus was the sole immune exposure information available.

Germline-derived CDR1 and CDR2 are SGHTA and FQGNSA. V was shortened by 1 base and J by 6 bases, with 18 bases between the two germline ends. This CDR3 has 16 amino acids. To note about this clone: Antigen: not known.

In nominal health when sampled, donors likely had unrecorded immune exposures nonetheless. Primers: 60 Vbeta forward and 13 Jbeta reverse. Using immunoSEQ multiplex PCR, the repertoire was profiled, and TCRdb retains in-frame clones only, with some absent. Of around 200,000 clones in the sample, 79% were seen once. The clonotype was recovered from a woman aged 45-65 years in good health and CMV-seronegative. The rearrangement joins TRBV7-2 to TRBJ1-1; D possibly corresponds to TRBD1 (6 bases). Sequencing used PBMCs. CDR3 DNA sequence: TGTGCCAGCAGCTTAGTAACCAGGGGTCGGAGTGCTGAAGCTTTCTTT. Residues: CASSLVTRGRSAEAFF. Filled out from reference TRBV7-2 and TRBJ1-1, the complete variable domain reads GAGVSQSPSNKVTEKGKDVELRCDPISGHTALYWYRQSLGQGLEFLIYFQGNSAPDKSGLPSDRFSAERTGGSVSTLTIQRTQQEDSAVYLCASSLVTRGRSAEAFFGQGTRLTVV.